This is a list of T cell receptor beta chains from one sample in a study of cytomegalovirus exposure and HLA in healthy donors. Assay used: immunoSEQ multiplex PCR; TCRdb lists only in-frame clones, some missing. The table lists 150,000 to 200,000 clones, roughly three quarters of them singletons, with 3% to 4% in the top ten. The sample comprised PBMCs. These receptors all stem from a male donor in good health and CMV-seronegative. CDR3s include the opening cysteine and the closing phenylalanine or tryptophan. D genes are given only for firm matches. Only some rows state a clone size, as once, few, many or a class for expanded clones.

d_call	clone_size	j_call	v_call	cdr3_nt	cdr3_aa
-	-	TRBJ2-7	TRBV7-9	TGTGCCAGCAGCTTCGGACACTCCTACGAGCAGTACTTC	CASSFGHSYEQYF
-	few	TRBJ1-1	TRBV28	TGTGCCAGCAGTTGGCCCCAGAACACTGAAGCTTTCTTT	CASSWPQNTEAFF
TRBD1	-	TRBJ2-1	TRBV5-1	TGCGCCAGCAGCCTCGCCTCCGGGACAGGGGGGCAAGGTGAGCAGTTCTTC	CASSLASGTGGQGEQFF
-	once	TRBJ2-7	TRBV21-1	TGTGCCAGCAGCAAAGTAAGAGGGCAGTCCTACGAGCAGTACTTC	CASSKVRGQSYEQYF
TRBD2	once	TRBJ2-7	TRBV30	TGTGCCTGGACTGGGACTAGCGGAGGGGGCTACGAGCAGTACTTC	CAWTGTSGGGYEQYF
TRBD1	few	TRBJ1-1	TRBV7-9	TGTGCCAGCAGCTTGGAGGGACAGGGGGCTGAAGCTTTCTTT	CASSLEGQGAEAFF
-	-	TRBJ1-2	TRBV5-1	TGCGCCAGCAGCCCACAGACGGCCTCATCCTATGGCTACACCTTC	CASSPQTASSYGYTF
TRBD2	-	TRBJ2-3	TRBV7-9	TGTGCCAGCAGCTTTAGCGGGGCAGATACGCAGTATTTT	CASSFSGADTQYF
TRBD1	-	TRBJ1-2	TRBV28	TGTGCCAGCAGTGTCCCCCGGGGACAGGGAGGTGGCTACACCTTC	CASSVPRGQGGGYTF
-	-	TRBJ2-2	TRBV7-9	TGTGCCGCCCGGGTATTTTCTAACACCGGGGAGCTGTTTTTT	CAARVFSNTGELFF
-	-	TRBJ2-2	TRBV6-1	TGTGCCAGCAGTGATAAAGGGTGGGCGCGGGACACCGGGGAGCTGTTTTTT	CASSDKGWARDTGELFF
TRBD1	once	TRBJ2-5	TRBV2	TGTGCCAGCAAATCAGGGGGCGTCTGGGAGACCCAGTACTTC	CASKSGGVWETQYF
TRBD2	-	TRBJ2-1	TRBV5-6	TGTGCCAGCAGCTTGAGCCGGGCTAGCGGGGCGATAGAGCAGTTCTTC	CASSLSRASGAIEQFF
-	-	TRBJ1-6	TRBV9	TGTGCCAGCAGCGGTCCCTCGGAGAATTCACCCCTCCACTTT	CASSGPSENSPLHF
-	-	TRBJ1-2	TRBV6-5	TGTGCCAGCAGTTCCGCCTGGCCCTATGGCTACACCTTC	CASSSAWPYGYTF
TRBD2	-	TRBJ2-1	TRBV2	TGTGCCAGCAGCGGGCGGGAGAGTGAGCAGTTCTTC	CASSGRESEQFF
-	-	TRBJ1-2	TRBV28	TGTGCCTATAAAGTTCGAGGGAGGACAAATGGCTACACCTTC	CAYKVRGRTNGYTF
TRBD2	-	TRBJ2-1	TRBV11-2	TGTGCCAGCAGCTTAGAACTAGCGGATTACAATGAGCAGTTCTTC	CASSLELADYNEQFF
-	few	TRBJ2-1	TRBV27	TGTGCCAGCAGTTTCGGAGGGAGTGCCTACAATGAGCAGTTCTTC	CASSFGGSAYNEQFF
-	-	TRBJ2-1	TRBV7-6	TGTGCCAGCAGCACCCGACTGTCCCCCTCCTACAATGAGCAGTTCTTC	CASSTRLSPSYNEQFF
TRBD1	-	TRBJ2-2	TRBV7-9	TGTGCCAGCAGCCGACCCGACAGGGGTGCGGGGGAGCTGTTTTTT	CASSRPDRGAGELFF
TRBD2	-	TRBJ2-1	TRBV18	TGTGCCAGCTCACCTAGCGGGGGCTCCCAGTTCTTC	CASSPSGGSQFF
-	once	TRBJ2-7	TRBV30	TGTGCCTGGAGTGTAGGGGACTCCTACGAGCAGTACTTC	CAWSVGDSYEQYF
TRBD2	-	TRBJ2-7	TRBV15	TGTGCCACCAGCTATAACCTAGGACTAGAAGTCTACGAGCAGTACTTC	CATSYNLGLEVYEQYF
-	-	TRBJ1-5	TRBV19	TGTGCCAGTAGTACAAAGAGGGGCAATCAGCCCCAGCATTTT	CASSTKRGNQPQHF
TRBD1	-	TRBJ1-3	TRBV28	TGTGCCAGCAGCAAGGGACAGCGCTCTGGAAACACCATATATTTT	CASSKGQRSGNTIYF
TRBD2	once	TRBJ2-3	TRBV2	TGTGCCAGCACCTGGGGAGCACTAGCGGGGACCACAGATACGCAGTATTTT	CASTWGALAGTTDTQYF